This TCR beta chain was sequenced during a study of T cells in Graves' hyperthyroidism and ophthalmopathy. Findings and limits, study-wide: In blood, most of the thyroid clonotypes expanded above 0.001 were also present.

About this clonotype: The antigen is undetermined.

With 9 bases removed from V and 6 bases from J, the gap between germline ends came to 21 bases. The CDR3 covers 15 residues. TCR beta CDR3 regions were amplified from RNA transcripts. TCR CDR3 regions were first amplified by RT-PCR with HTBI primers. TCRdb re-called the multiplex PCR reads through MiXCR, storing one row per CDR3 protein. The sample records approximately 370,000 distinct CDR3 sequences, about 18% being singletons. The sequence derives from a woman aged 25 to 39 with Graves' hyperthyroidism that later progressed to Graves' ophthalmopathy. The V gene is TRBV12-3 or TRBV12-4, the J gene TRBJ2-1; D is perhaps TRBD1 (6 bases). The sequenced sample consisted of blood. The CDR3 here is CASLNRQGQLNEQFF. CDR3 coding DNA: TGTGCCAGTCTGAACCGGCAGGGGCAGCTCAATGAGCAGTTCTTC.